The present T cell receptor beta chain was sequenced within a study of blood T cell repertoires in COVID-19. Across the study: Acute and convalescent COVID-19 specimens originated in the United States, Italy and Spain. From T cells, B-cell-depleted T cells, or PBMCs came the material, which was cDNA or gDNA.

The authors' processing: Reference gene primer amplification gave nucleated cell count estimates. Sequencing was performed with immunoSEQ multiplex PCR; in TCRdb, only in-frame clones are kept and a portion is missing. V and J calls and clone size follow that table, whereas D and trimming were derived from the DNA. The sample records 65,000 to 85,000 clones, about 87% being singletons. The CDR3 runs 14 residues. Per germline, CDR1 MDHEN and CDR2 SYDVKM. Trimming took off 5 bases at V and 2 bases at J, with 11 bases between the two ends. The chain recombines TRBV28 with TRBJ2-3, with D possibly TRBD1 on 6 matching bases. Sequencing input: peripheral blood. This receptor was identified in a human donor in a cohort sampled during active COVID-19. CDR3 DNA sequence: TGTGCCAGCAGTGGAAGGACAGCCACAGATACGCAGTATTTT. Translating it yields CASSGRTATDTQYF.